This is a list of T cell receptor beta chains from one sample in a study of blood T cell repertoires in COVID-19. The table came from immunoSEQ multiplex PCR; TCRdb's copy has only in-frame clones and leaves some out. The sample holds some 110,000 clones; over 70% are singletons and the top ten take approximately 0.75%. The sample consisted of peripheral blood. All receptors derive from a woman in her sixties or seventies with acute or convalescent COVID-19. Both conserved end residues are part of each CDR3. D genes are given only for firm matches. Size is omitted from some rows. Given values are once, few, many or a class for expanded clones.

V: TRBV28; size: NA; D: TRBD1; J: TRBJ1-2; DNA: TGTGCCAGCAGTTTATTACAGGGGAGGGGCTACACCTTC; CDR3: CASSLLQGRGYTF
V: TRBV7-9; size: NA; D: NA; J: TRBJ1-2; DNA: TGTGCCAGCAGCCCACAGGGCCATGGCTACACCTTC; CDR3: CASSPQGHGYTF
V: TRBV2; size: NA; D: NA; J: TRBJ2-2; DNA: TGTGCCAGCAGTGTTGTAGGGGCGGCCGGGGAGCTGTTTTTT; CDR3: CASSVVGAAGELFF
V: TRBV4-1; size: NA; D: TRBD1; J: TRBJ2-7; DNA: TGCGCCAGCAGCCAAGTCGGGACAGGGGCATCCTACGAGCAGTACTTC; CDR3: CASSQVGTGASYEQYF
V: TRBV5-6; size: NA; D: NA; J: TRBJ2-7; DNA: TGTGCCAGCAGCTTGGATCGGTCCTACGAGCAGTACTTC; CDR3: CASSLDRSYEQYF
V: TRBV29-1; size: few; D: TRBD2; J: TRBJ2-1; DNA: TGCAGCGTGACCTTTAGCGGGAGGTGGAATGAGCAGTTCTTC; CDR3: CSVTFSGRWNEQFF
V: TRBV29-1; size: NA; D: TRBD1; J: TRBJ1-1; DNA: TGCAGCGGTGACAGGGGTGGGGGAACTGAAGCTTTCTTT; CDR3: CSGDRGGGTEAFF
V: TRBV19; size: NA; D: TRBD2; J: TRBJ2-5; DNA: TGTGCCAGTAGTCCCCGGACTAGCGGAGAGACCCAGTACTTC; CDR3: CASSPRTSGETQYF
V: TRBV2; size: few; D: NA; J: TRBJ2-3; DNA: TGTGCCAGCAGTGAACGTGCAGGCACAGATACGCAGTATTTT; CDR3: CASSERAGTDTQYF
V: TRBV3-1/TRBV3-2; size: NA; D: TRBD2; J: TRBJ2-2; DNA: TGTGCCAGCAGCCCCTACACTAACGCGGGGGGACTCACCGGGGAGCTGTTTTTT; CDR3: CASSPYTNAGGLTGELFF
V: TRBV7-8; size: NA; D: TRBD1; J: TRBJ1-1; DNA: TGTGCCAGCAGCTTGGGTGGACAGGGGAGGACTGAAGCTTTCTTT; CDR3: CASSLGGQGRTEAFF
V: TRBV14; size: NA; D: TRBD2; J: TRBJ2-2; DNA: TGTGCCAGCAGCCCGATCCCTAGCGGGATCGGGGAGCTGTTTTTT; CDR3: CASSPIPSGIGELFF
V: TRBV5-1; size: NA; D: TRBD1; J: TRBJ2-7; DNA: TGCGCCAGCAGCTTGGGTCCTGGACAGGCCTACGAGCAGTACTTC; CDR3: CASSLGPGQAYEQYF
V: TRBV9; size: NA; D: TRBD2; J: TRBJ2-1; DNA: TGTGCCAGCAGCGCCGGGACTAGTCTCAATGAGCAGTTCTTC; CDR3: CASSAGTSLNEQFF
V: TRBV5-1; size: NA; D: NA; J: TRBJ2-7; DNA: TGCGCCAGCAGCCTTCAGGGGGAGGACGAGCAGTACTTC; CDR3: CASSLQGEDEQYF
V: TRBV27; size: NA; D: TRBD1; J: TRBJ1-5; DNA: TGTGCCAGCAGCCCCGGGACAGGGGAACAGCCCCAGCATTTT; CDR3: CASSPGTGEQPQHF
V: TRBV3-1/TRBV3-2; size: NA; D: NA; J: TRBJ2-1; DNA: TGTGCCAGCAGCCAAGACGCGCGGAGCTCCTACAATGAGCAGTTCTTC; CDR3: CASSQDARSSYNEQFF
V: TRBV24-1; size: NA; D: TRBD2; J: TRBJ2-1; DNA: TGTGCCACCAGTGATTCCTCCCCTAGCGGGAGCTCCTACAATGAGCAGTTCTTC; CDR3: CATSDSSPSGSSYNEQFF
V: TRBV3-1/TRBV3-2; size: NA; D: NA; J: TRBJ1-2; DNA: TGTGCCAGCAGCCAAGGCGGAGGGGTGGGAAACTATGGCTACACCTTC; CDR3: CASSQGGGVGNYGYTF
V: TRBV11-2; size: NA; D: TRBD2; J: TRBJ2-5; DNA: TGTGCCAGCAGCCTGGGGGGGACTCCGTTATACTTC; CDR3: CASSLGGTPLYF
V: TRBV2; size: NA; D: NA; J: TRBJ1-1; DNA: TGTGCCAGCAGTGTAAGCGAAGGGAACACTGAAGCTTTCTTT; CDR3: CASSVSEGNTEAFF
V: TRBV29-1; size: few; D: NA; J: TRBJ2-5; DNA: TGCAGCGTTGAAGATGGCAGCCAAGAGACCCAGTACTTC; CDR3: CSVEDGSQETQYF
V: TRBV5-1; size: NA; D: NA; J: TRBJ1-5; DNA: TGCGCCAGCAGCTTGGCTGAGGGCGATCAGCCCCAGCATTTT; CDR3: CASSLAEGDQPQHF
V: TRBV2; size: once; D: NA; J: TRBJ1-1; DNA: TGTGCCAGCACTCAGTACACGGGCACTGAAGCTTTCTTT; CDR3: CASTQYTGTEAFF
V: TRBV30; size: NA; D: NA; J: TRBJ2-3; DNA: TGTGCCTGGAGTATAGGGCTTACAGGGTTGGCCGCAGATACGCAGTATTTT; CDR3: CAWSIGLTGLAADTQYF
V: TRBV29-1; size: NA; D: NA; J: TRBJ2-1; DNA: TGCAGCGCAGATGCTAGCTCCTACAATGAGCAGTTCTTC; CDR3: CSADASSYNEQFF
V: TRBV3-1/TRBV3-2; size: NA; D: NA; J: TRBJ1-1; DNA: TGTGCCAGCAGCCTTGGCGGAGGCACTGAAGCTTTCTTT; CDR3: CASSLGGGTEAFF
V: TRBV5-8; size: NA; D: NA; J: TRBJ1-1; DNA: TGTGCCAGCATCTTCAGGGGCAGGTACACTGAAGCTTTCTTT; CDR3: CASIFRGRYTEAFF
V: TRBV10-3; size: NA; D: TRBD2; J: TRBJ2-1; DNA: TGTGCCATCAATCTAGCGGGGCTGGACAATGAGCAGTTCTTC; CDR3: CAINLAGLDNEQFF
V: TRBV10-2; size: NA; D: NA; J: TRBJ2-1; DNA: TGCGCCAGCAGTGCTGGACAACGGCAGGGAGGTCGGGAGCAGTTCTTC; CDR3: CASSAGQRQGGREQFF
V: TRBV24-1; size: NA; D: TRBD1; J: TRBJ2-1; DNA: TGTGCCACCAGTGTCAGAGGACAGGGGGCGCGGAATGAGCAGTTCTTC; CDR3: CATSVRGQGARNEQFF
V: TRBV2; size: NA; D: NA; J: TRBJ1-1; DNA: TGTGCCAGCAGTGAAAGCGGTAGGGACACTGAAGCTTTCTTT; CDR3: CASSESGRDTEAFF
V: TRBV6-5; size: NA; D: NA; J: TRBJ2-7; DNA: TGTGCCAGCAGTTACGGGGCCGACGCTACCTACGAGCAGTACTTC; CDR3: CASSYGADATYEQYF
V: TRBV5-1; size: NA; D: TRBD2; J: TRBJ2-1; DNA: TGCGCCAGCAATGCGGGGGGCCGAAACAATGAGCAGTTCTTC; CDR3: CASNAGGRNNEQFF
V: TRBV7-2; size: NA; D: NA; J: TRBJ2-7; DNA: TGTGCCAGCAGCGCCTTGGGGGGGGCCGCTTACGAGCAGTACTTC; CDR3: CASSALGGAAYEQYF
V: TRBV9; size: NA; D: TRBD1; J: TRBJ2-2; DNA: TGTGCCAGCAGGGGACAGGGTGGGAACACCGGGGAGCTGTTTTTT; CDR3: CASRGQGGNTGELFF
V: TRBV7-2; size: NA; D: NA; J: TRBJ2-5; DNA: TGTGCCAGCAGCGGGCTTAGAGGGGAGACCCAGTACTTC; CDR3: CASSGLRGETQYF
V: TRBV4-1; size: NA; D: NA; J: TRBJ1-2; DNA: TGCGCCAGCAGCCAACAACCCCGGACTCCGGGCGGCTACACCTTC; CDR3: CASSQQPRTPGGYTF
V: TRBV5-1; size: NA; D: TRBD1; J: TRBJ2-1; DNA: TGCGCCAGCAGGCCACGGACAGGGGAGGGCAATGAGCAGTTCTTC; CDR3: CASRPRTGEGNEQFF
V: TRBV10-3; size: NA; D: TRBD2; J: TRBJ2-5; DNA: TGTGCCATCAGTGAGACTAGCGGGAGCGGGGAGACCCAGTACTTC; CDR3: CAISETSGSGETQYF
V: TRBV18; size: NA; D: NA; J: TRBJ1-5; DNA: TGTGCCAGCTCACCCTCAGGGTTAGATCAGCCCCAGCATTTT; CDR3: CASSPSGLDQPQHF
V: TRBV16; size: NA; D: NA; J: TRBJ1-4; DNA: TGTGCCAGCAGCCAATTTCAGGGGTCAAATGAAAAACTGTTTTTT; CDR3: CASSQFQGSNEKLFF
V: TRBV5-1; size: NA; D: NA; J: TRBJ2-2; DNA: TGCGCCAGCAGCTTGGAACTTTCCGGGGAGCTGTTTTTT; CDR3: CASSLELSGELFF
V: TRBV7-2; size: NA; D: NA; J: TRBJ2-3; DNA: TGTGCCAGCAGCCCTCCTAGTAATACGCAGTATTTT; CDR3: CASSPPSNTQYF
V: TRBV5-1; size: NA; D: TRBD1; J: TRBJ2-3; DNA: TGCGCCAGCAGCGAGACAGGGTGGCGATCAGATACGCAGTATTTT; CDR3: CASSETGWRSDTQYF
V: TRBV30; size: NA; D: TRBD2; J: TRBJ2-7; DNA: TGTGCCTGGAGTGCGGGGGGAGGCTACGAGCAGTACTTC; CDR3: CAWSAGGGYEQYF
V: TRBV28; size: NA; D: NA; J: TRBJ1-2; DNA: TGTGCCAGCAGCCCTACAGGGCCCAACTATGGCTACACCTTC; CDR3: CASSPTGPNYGYTF
V: TRBV2; size: NA; D: NA; J: TRBJ2-3; DNA: TGTGCCAGCAGCGACCCAGCTTTTGGGAGTACGCAGTATTTT; CDR3: CASSDPAFGSTQYF
V: TRBV7-6; size: NA; D: TRBD1; J: TRBJ1-2; DNA: TGTGCCAGCAGCCCCGGACAGGACTATGGCTACACCTTC; CDR3: CASSPGQDYGYTF
V: TRBV19; size: NA; D: NA; J: TRBJ1-1; DNA: TGTGCCAGCCTCGCAGGAGGGCTCTCGGAGCGAGAAGCTTTCTTT; CDR3: CASLAGGLSEREAFF
V: TRBV2; size: NA; D: NA; J: TRBJ1-2; DNA: TGTGCCAGCAGTGATAGGAGCGGTGGCTACACCTTC; CDR3: CASSDRSGGYTF
V: TRBV5-4; size: NA; D: TRBD1; J: TRBJ2-2; DNA: TGTGCCAGCAGCGCAAACAGGGGTGGTACCGGGGAGCTGTTTTTT; CDR3: CASSANRGGTGELFF
V: TRBV19; size: NA; D: NA; J: TRBJ1-6; DNA: TGTGCCAGTAGTATCCCGACAGGCGGGAATTCACCCCTCCACTTT; CDR3: CASSIPTGGNSPLHF